This record concerns one T cell receptor beta chain sequence. This specimen comes from a study of cytomegalovirus exposure and HLA in healthy donors. This CDR3 contains 17 residues. Germline V gives CDR1 SEHNR, CDR2 FQNEAQ (reference sequence). The V and J ends lost 4 bases and 8 bases, in that order; junction bases with no gene match: 13. The PCR used 60 Vbeta and 13 Jbeta primers. TCRdb's copy holds only in-frame clones and misses some; the assay was immunoSEQ multiplex PCR. This repertoire comprises 65,000 to 95,000 clones; its ten largest clones make up about 4.2%. The receptor comes from a man younger than 40 in good health and CMV-seronegative. The sample comprised PBMCs. This chain links TRBV7-9 with TRBJ2-1, with 11 bases matching TRBD2. The CDR3 DNA follows: TGTGCCAGCAGCTGGGGACTAGCGGCAAGGGGGCCATATGAGCAGTTCTTC. This sequence encodes CASSWGLAARGPYEQFF.